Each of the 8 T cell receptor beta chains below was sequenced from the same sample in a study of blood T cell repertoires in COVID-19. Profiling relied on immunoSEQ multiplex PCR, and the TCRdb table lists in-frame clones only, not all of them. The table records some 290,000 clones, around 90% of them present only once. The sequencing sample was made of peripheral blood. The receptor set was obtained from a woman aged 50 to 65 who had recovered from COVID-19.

The CDR3 sequence: CASSLKGAGGYTF. Written as DNA, the CDR3 is TGTGCCAGCAGTTTGAAGGGGGCGGGTGGCTACACCTTC. V and J are TRBV12-3 or TRBV12-4 and TRBJ1-2; 7 bases map to TRBD1. This CDR3 has 13 residues. Germline trimming cut 3 bases from V and 7 bases from J; bases unmatched to any gene: 5.

CDR3 residues: CASSPNIPSTGAGNTIYF. In DNA form, the CDR3 reads TGTGCCAGCAGCCCTAATATCCCTTCGACAGGGGCTGGAAACACCATATATTTT. J is TRBJ1-3 and V is TRBV6-2 or TRBV6-3; 8 bases agree with TRBD1. The V and J ends lost 6 bases and 2 bases, in that order; junction bases with no gene match: 15. Germline CDR1 MNHEY, CDR2 SVGEGT. This CDR3 spans 18 amino acids.

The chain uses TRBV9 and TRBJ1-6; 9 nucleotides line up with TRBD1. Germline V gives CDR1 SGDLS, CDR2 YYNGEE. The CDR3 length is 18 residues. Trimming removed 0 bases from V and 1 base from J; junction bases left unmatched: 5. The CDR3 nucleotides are TGTGCCAGCAGCGTAGCCCCCGGGACAGGGTCCTATAATTCACCCCTCCACTTT. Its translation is CASSVAPGTGSYNSPLHF.

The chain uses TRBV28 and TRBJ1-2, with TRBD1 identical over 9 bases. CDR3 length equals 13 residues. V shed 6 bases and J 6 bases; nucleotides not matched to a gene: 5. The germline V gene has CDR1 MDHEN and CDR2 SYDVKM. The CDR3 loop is CASSLRTGDGYTF. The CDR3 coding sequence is TGTGCCAGCAGCCTCAGGACAGGGGATGGCTACACCTTC.

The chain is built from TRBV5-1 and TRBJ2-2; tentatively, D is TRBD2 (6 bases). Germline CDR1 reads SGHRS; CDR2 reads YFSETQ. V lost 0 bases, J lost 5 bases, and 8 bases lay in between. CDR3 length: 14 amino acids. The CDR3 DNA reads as TGCGCCAGCAGCTTGGACGGGGGAACCGGGGAGCTGTTTTTT. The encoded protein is CASSLDGGTGELFF.

CDR3 sequence reads: CASSLGLGSYGYTF. The CDR3 DNA follows: TGTGCCAGCAGCTTAGGTTTGGGCAGCTATGGCTACACCTTC. The rearrangement joins TRBV7-9 to TRBJ1-2; D gene unclear. This CDR3 has 14 residues. Germline V CDR1 and CDR2: SEHNR, FQNEAQ (reference sequence). V lost 1 base and J 4 bases, leaving 10 bases between the germline ends. The variable domain in full, completed from reference TRBV7-9 and TRBJ1-2, reads DTGVSQNPRHKITKRGQNVTFRCDPISEHNRLYWYRQTLGQGPEFLTYFQNEAQLEKSRLLSDRFSAERPKGSFSTLEIQRTEQGDSAMYLCASSLGLGSYGYTFGSGTRLTVV.

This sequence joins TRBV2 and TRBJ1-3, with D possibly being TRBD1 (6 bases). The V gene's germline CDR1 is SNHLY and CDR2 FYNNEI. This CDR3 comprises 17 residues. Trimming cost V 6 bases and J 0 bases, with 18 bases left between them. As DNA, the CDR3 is TGTGCCAGCAGCCAAAATCCCGGGACACTCTCTGGAAACACCATATATTTT. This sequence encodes CASSQNPGTLSGNTIYF.

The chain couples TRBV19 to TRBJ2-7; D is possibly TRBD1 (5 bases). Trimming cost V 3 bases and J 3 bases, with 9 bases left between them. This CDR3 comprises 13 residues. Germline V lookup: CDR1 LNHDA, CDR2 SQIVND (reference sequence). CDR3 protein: CASSIRQGYEQYF. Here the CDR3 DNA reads TGTGCCAGTAGTATTCGGCAGGGCTACGAGCAGTACTTC.